What follows is one T cell receptor (beta chain) and its context. Its target is not known. The sample comes from a study of beta chain features in type 1 diabetes. Reverse transcribing all isolated RNA meant expressed TCRB transcripts were sequenced. Sequencing of naive, central memory and regulatory T cell samples gave an average of roughly 3.4 million reads. Repertoires were generated with immunoSEQ multiplex PCR, while TCRdb's copy carries only in-frame clones and drops some. In the table there are around 360,000 clones, around 13% of which are singletons. The study, taken as a whole, reports: The similarity of naive, central memory and Treg TCRB repertoires appeared greater among patients than among healthy donors. Moderately but significantly shorter TCRB CDR3s were found in Type 1 diabetes patients in all four CD4+ subsets. Researchers could not determine here whether HLA type influences TCRB rearrangement.

This sequence originates from a woman younger than 30 with type 1 diabetes. The sequencing sample was made of naive CD4+ T cells from blood.

The CDR3 here is CSVDPGNYGYTF. CDR3 nucleotides: TGCAGCGTTGACCCAGGGAACTATGGCTACACCTTC. This chain joins TRBV29-1 and TRBJ1-2, with D maybe TRBD1 (5 bases). The germline V gene has CDR1 SQVTM and CDR2 ANQGSEA. This CDR3 is built from 12 residues. Trimming shortened V by 3 bases and J by 2 bases, and 7 bases separated the two germline ends.